The 17 T cell receptor beta chains in this list originate from one sample, sequenced in a study of shared clonotypes between healthy human individuals. CD45RO negativity and positive selection for CCR7 defined naive CD8 cells, a population that excluded terminally differentiated effector memory CD45RA+ cells. Profiled with immunoSEQ multiplex PCR; TCRdb holds only in-frame clones, not every one. The sample holds more than 550,000 clones, roughly nine tenths seen once. Sample: naive CD8+ T cells sorted from blood. The receptors here all came from a man under 40 in good health.

This clone was seen once. This chain links TRBV11-1 with TRBJ1-2; no reliable D call. This CDR3 has 15 residues. Germline V CDR1 and CDR2: SGHAT, FQDESV (reference sequence). V lost 0 bases, J lost 8 bases, and 16 bases lay in between. DNA for the CDR3: TGTGCCAGCAGCTTAGCCATAGCCCTCGGTATCGGCTACACCTTC. It yields the protein CASSLAIALGIGYTF. Variable domain in full (rest from reference TRBV11-1 and TRBJ1-2): EAEVAQSPRYKITEKSQAVAFWCDPISGHATLYWYRQILGQGPELLVQFQDESVVDDSQLPKDRFSAERLKGVDSTLKIQPAELGDSAMYLCASSLAIALGIGYTFGSGTRLTVV.

The chain combines TRBV27 with TRBJ2-1; the D gene is possibly TRBD2 (6 bases). Germline V lookup: CDR1 MNHEY, CDR2 SMNVEV (reference sequence). The V end was cut by 8 bases, the J end by 2 bases, with 16 bases between. CDR3 length: 15 amino acids. The CDR3 bases are TGTGCCAGCGGCCCCTTCGGGGGAGCCTACAATGAGCAGTTCTTC. It is translated as CASGPFGGAYNEQFF.

J is TRBJ1-1 and V is TRBV2; D call uncertain. The CDR3 length is 12 residues. CDR1 SNHLY and CDR2 FYNNEI come from the germline V gene. V was cut by 4 bases and J by 7 bases, with 10 bases left in between. Here the CDR3 reads CASSGSDLEAFF. The CDR3 DNA reads as TGTGCCAGCAGTGGTTCAGACCTTGAAGCTTTCTTT.

The count of this clone is one. The gene calls are TRBV7-2 and TRBJ2-5; perhaps TRBD2 as D (7 bases). CDR3 length: 17 residues. V lost 5 bases, J lost 4 bases, and 23 bases lay in between. Germline V gives CDR1 SGHTA, CDR2 FQGNSA. DNA for the CDR3: TGTGCCAGCAGCACATCTAGGGGGGGGCGATCTCTAGAGACCCAGTACTTC. Amino acid sequence: CASSTSRGGRSLETQYF.

The V and J genes are TRBV2 and TRBJ2-3, with 8 bases lining up with TRBD2. The CDR3 consists of 15 residues. V trimming: 7 bases; J trimming: 4 bases; junction bases outside the gene matches: 10. Germline assignment: CDR1 SNHLY and CDR2 FYNNEI. CDR3 loop: CASTNVYSGADTQYF. CDR3 DNA sequence: TGTGCCAGCACCAACGTCTATAGCGGGGCAGATACGCAGTATTTT.

The CDR3 loop reads CASSQGPAGRYEQYF. The CDR3 DNA reads as TGTGCCAGCAGCCAGGGTCCAGCGGGAAGATACGAGCAGTACTTC. J is TRBJ2-7 and V is TRBV14; 7 nucleotides align to TRBD2. Germline loops: CDR1 SGHDN, CDR2 FVKESK. The CDR3 covers 15 residues. J lost 4 bases, V lost 3 bases, and 9 bases had no gene match.

The genes are TRBV7-8 and TRBJ2-1; 10 nucleotides match TRBD1. CDR1 and CDR2 (germline): SGHVS, FQNEAQ. Trimming at V came to 5 bases and at J to 8 bases, leaving 12 bases not matched to a gene. The CDR3 runs to 16 residues. The CDR3 coding sequence is TGTGCCAGCAGCCCTAGAAGGACAGGGGGTCTGGATGAGCAGTTCTTC. Amino acids: CASSPRRTGGLDEQFF.

The V gene is TRBV2, the J gene TRBJ1-5; D gene ambiguous. The CDR3 spans 15 residues. The V gene lost 5 bases and the J gene lost 0 bases, with 11 bases spanning the gap. Germline lookup yields CDR1 SNHLY and CDR2 FYNNEI. Here the CDR3 reads CASSFAQTSNQPQHF. The CDR3 coding sequence is TGTGCCAGCAGTTTTGCCCAGACTAGCAATCAGCCCCAGCATTTT.

V usage is TRBV7-9 and J usage is TRBJ1-1; the match to TRBD1 covers 11 bases. From germline, CDR1 is SEHNR and CDR2 FQNEAQ (reference sequence). V lost 3 bases to trimming and J lost 4 bases; unmatched junction nucleotides: 10. The length of the CDR3 is 17 residues. The DNA of the CDR3 is TGTGCCAGCAGCTTGGACAGGGGGCGCGCGTTGGGCACTGAAGCTTTCTTT. Its protein is CASSLDRGRALGTEAFF.

The chain employs TRBV2 and TRBJ2-1; 8 bases agree with TRBD1. The CDR3 runs to 19 residues. V gave up 7 bases and J gave up 1 base; unmatched junction bases: 18. The germline CDR1 and CDR2 sequences are SNHLY and FYNNEI. As DNA, the CDR3 is TGTGCCAGCACCACGCCCGCCAGGGGGCAGGTTTGGTCCTACAATGAGCAGTTCTTC. Its protein product is CASTTPARGQVWSYNEQFF.

CDR3 bases: TGTGCCAGCAGTCTCGGACTAGCGGGAGGGTACAATGAGCAGTTCTTC. The encoded protein is CASSLGLAGGYNEQFF. The chain is built from TRBV27 and TRBJ2-1; 15 bases line up with TRBD2. This CDR3 has 16 residues. The trim removed 5 bases at V and 4 bases at J, leaving 3 bases unmatched. CDR1 is MNHEY, CDR2 SMNVEV, per germline (reference sequence).

The gene calls are TRBV27 and TRBJ2-2; 7 positions agree with TRBD1. Per germline, CDR1 MNHEY and CDR2 SMNVEV (reference sequence). This CDR3 region has 15 residues. V shed 2 bases, J shed 7 bases, and the junction held 7 bases outside the gene matches. The CDR3 DNA follows: TGTGCCAGCAGTTTAAGGGGGCAGGGGCACGGGGAGCTGTTTTTT. It yields the protein CASSLRGQGHGELFF.

This clone was observed once. The rearrangement links TRBV29-1 to TRBJ1-2, with 8 nucleotides matching TRBD1. J gave up 0 bases and V 5 bases, and 11 bases lay outside the gene matches. Per the germline V gene, CDR1 is SQVTM and CDR2 is ANQGSEA. The CDR3 spans 16 residues. The CDR3, as DNA: TGCAGCGTTTTGGTAACAGGGGGAATGACTAACTATGGCTACACCTTC. This gives the protein CSVLVTGGMTNYGYTF.

The chain links TRBV7-9 to TRBJ1-1; D not resolved. The length of the CDR3 is 14 residues. With 11 bases removed from V and 3 bases from J, the gap between germline ends came to 19 bases. CDR1 is SEHNR and CDR2 is FQNEAQ in the germline V gene (reference sequence). CDR3 region: CAGAGDGVDTEAFF. DNA of the CDR3: TGTGCCGGCGCGGGAGACGGCGTTGACACTGAAGCTTTCTTT.

This chain uses TRBV19 with TRBJ1-5, with D tentatively TRBD1 (5 bases). The V gene's germline CDR1 is LNHDA and CDR2 SQIVND (reference sequence). V lost 6 bases and J lost 3, with 12 bases in between. CDR3 length: 14 residues. CDR3 nucleotide sequence: TGTGCCAGTAGGGAGGGACTGACCAATCAGCCCCAGCATTTT. Protein product: CASREGLTNQPQHF.

The rearrangement joins TRBV5-7 to TRBJ2-5; 9 bases line up with TRBD1. TRBV5-7 is identified as an open reading frame with a role that is uncertain. J gave up 5 bases and V 0 bases, and 11 bases lay outside the gene matches. This CDR3 spans 17 amino acids. In DNA, the CDR3 is TGTGCCAGCAGCTTGGTTAATGGGACAGGGAGTGGGGAGACCCAGTACTTC. Residues: CASSLVNGTGSGETQYF.

The chain employs TRBV7-6 and TRBJ2-7; unclear D gene. The CDR3 has 13 amino acids. Germline CDR1 SGHVS, CDR2 FNYEAQ. The V end lost 8 bases, the J end lost 0 bases, and 11 bases lay between the germline ends. The CDR3 sequence is CASQDSDSYEQYF. The CDR3 DNA sequence: TGTGCCAGCCAGGATTCCGACTCCTACGAGCAGTACTTC.